Each of the 30 T cell receptor beta chains below was sequenced from the same sample in a study of PD-1 blockade in classical Hodgkin lymphoma. Each and every patient relapsed after autologous stem cell transplantation, and patients got differing brentuximab vedotin exposure. Sequenced by immunoSEQ multiplex PCR; TCRdb stores in-frame clones only, minus some. This table holds tens of thousands of clones, roughly 73% found once. The sequences come from peripheral blood mononuclear cells (PBMCs), collected at baseline. The source is a human donor with classical Hodgkin lymphoma.

The chain joins TRBV7-8 to TRBJ2-2; 8 bases agree with TRBD1. The J segment lost 6 bases and the V segment lost 5 bases, leaving 14 bases of the junction unmatched. Looked up from germline, CDR1 is SGHVS and CDR2 is FQNEAQ. This CDR3 region has 17 residues. The DNA of the CDR3 is TGTGCCAGCAGCCAGACCCTGACAGGGGTGGGGGCCGGGGAGCTGTTTTTT. It is translated as CASSQTLTGVGAGELFF.

The chain joins TRBV10-3 to TRBJ2-5, with 8 bases identical to TRBD1. CDR1 is ENHRY, CDR2 SYGVKD, per germline. The CDR3 consists of 14 residues. The J segment lost 7 bases and the V segment lost 6 bases, leaving 10 bases of the junction unmatched. CDR3 sequence: CAIRGDRGIGTQYF. In DNA form, the CDR3 reads TGTGCCATCAGGGGCGACAGGGGAATTGGGACCCAGTACTTC.

The V call is TRBV4-3, the J call TRBJ1-4; no clear D. From germline, CDR1 is LGHNA and CDR2 YSLEER. This CDR3 spans 17 amino acids. Between the trimmed V and J ends, which lost 4 bases and 0 bases, there was a span of 15 bases. CDR3 DNA sequence: TGCGCCAGCAGCCCACGTGGTCCGATTGCAACTAATGAAAAACTGTTTTTT. Its translation: CASSPRGPIATNEKLFF.

The chain carries TRBV5-1 and TRBJ2-3; weak D call: TRBD2 (7 bases). The CDR3 runs 16 residues. Trimming took off 2 bases at V and 9 bases at J, with 22 bases between the two ends. Germline V gene data show CDR1 as SGHRS and CDR2 as YFSETQ. CDR3 nucleotide sequence: TGCGCCAGCAGCTTTGAGGGGGGGCCTCCCCCGTGGACGCAGTATTTT. It codes for CASSFEGGPPPWTQYF.

This chain uses TRBV9 with TRBJ1-6; possible D gene TRBD1, 6 bases. The germline V and J ends were trimmed by 6 bases and 7 bases, with 14 bases remaining between them. Germline values: CDR1 SGDLS, CDR2 YYNGEE. The CDR3 totals 14 residues. The CDR3 nucleotides are TGTGCCAGCACCGCTGAGGGGGACAATTCACCCCTCCACTTT. This sequence encodes CASTAEGDNSPLHF.

The chain links TRBV4-3 to TRBJ1-3, with D unresolved. V lost 4 bases and J lost 0, with 13 bases in between. The CDR3 contains 16 residues. Germline CDR1 reads LGHNA; CDR2 reads YSLEER. The CDR3 region has the DNA TGCGCCAGCAGCCCGGAATACACGAGCTCTGGAAACACCATATATTTT. Its protein product is CASSPEYTSSGNTIYF.

CDR3 nucleotide sequence: TGTGCCAGCAGTGAAAGCAGGACTAGTAACCAAGAGACCCAGTACTTC. Its translation: CASSESRTSNQETQYF. The J gene is TRBJ2-5, the V gene TRBV6-1, with 7 bases identical to TRBD2. Germline V CDR1 and CDR2: MNHNS, SASEGT. This CDR3 has 16 amino acids. After removal of 2 bases from V and 0 bases from J, the junction contained 6 bases not matched to a gene.

Only a few counts were recorded for this clone. The junction differs from germline at one of its ends, possibly a read error. This chain connects TRBV5-1 to TRBJ1-6; D gene unclear. The germline V gene encodes CDR1 SGHRS and CDR2 YFSETQ. This CDR3 is built from 12 residues. CDR3 amino acids: CASRLENSPLHF. The CDR3 nucleotides read TGCGCCAGCAGATTGGAGAATTCACCCCTCCACTTT.

This clone occurred a few times. This chain connects TRBV30 to TRBJ1-1; the match to TRBD1 covers 9 bases. Trimming at V came to 2 bases and at J to 4 bases, leaving 8 bases not matched to a gene. The CDR3 consists of 15 residues. Germline assignment: CDR1 GTSNPN and CDR2 SVGIG (reference sequence). CDR3 DNA sequence: TGTGCCTGGAGTCGCGGGGACAGGGAGGGCACTGAAGCTTTCTTT. This translates into CAWSRGDREGTEAFF.

The V and J genes are TRBV7-2 and TRBJ1-5; D possibly corresponds to TRBD1 (6 bases). Germline V gene sequence: CDR1 SGHTA, CDR2 FQGNSA. The V end lost 1 base, the J end lost 7 bases, and 23 bases lay between the germline ends. The CDR3 extends over 18 amino acids. The CDR3 DNA follows: TGTGCCAGCAGCTTAGACGTTGACTATTCCAGGGGTAGACAGCCCCAGCATTTT. Translating gives CASSLDVDYSRGRQPQHF.

The chain combines TRBV9 with TRBJ2-5, with TRBD2 as a possible D gene (6 bases). Germline CDR1 reads SGDLS; CDR2 reads YYNGEE. V was pared by 3 bases and J by 4 bases, with 13 bases between. CDR3 length: 14 residues. As DNA, the CDR3 is TGTGCCAGCAGCGATGGGAACGGGGGAGAGACCCAGTACTTC. Encoded protein: CASSDGNGGETQYF.

The CDR3 protein is CASSLSGGPGTGELFF. The DNA for the CDR3 is TGTGCCAGCAGCCTTTCTGGGGGGCCGGGCACCGGGGAGCTGTTTTTT. The chain couples TRBV13 to TRBJ2-2; D is tentatively TRBD1 or TRBD2 (6 bases each). Trimming removed 5 bases from V and 4 bases from J, with 17 bases in between. The CDR3 covers 16 residues. Germline CDR1 and CDR2: PRHDT and FYEKMQ (reference sequence).

The chain carries TRBV2 and TRBJ2-2; D gene unclear. V was cut by 7 bases and J by 5 bases, with 5 bases left in between. The V gene's germline CDR1 is SNHLY and CDR2 FYNNEI. This CDR3 region has 11 residues. Written as DNA, the CDR3 is TGTGCCAGCAAAGTAACCGGGGAGCTGTTTTTT. It translates to CASKVTGELFF.

The J gene is TRBJ2-1, the V gene TRBV7-9, with D perhaps given as TRBD1 or TRBD2 (5 bases each). V was pared by 5 bases and J by 4 bases, with 9 bases between. Germline V gene data show CDR1 as SEHNR and CDR2 as FQNEAQ (reference sequence). The CDR3 extends over 13 amino acids. CDR3 coding DNA: TGTGCCAGCAGCCATGGGGGATACAATGAGCAGTTCTTC. Translated: CASSHGGYNEQFF.

This clone appeared a single time. The rearrangement links TRBV6-1 to TRBJ2-1, with 7 nucleotides matching TRBD1. With 4 bases clipped from V and 2 bases from J, the junction kept 14 bases outside the gene matches. CDR3 size: 18 residues. The germline V gene encodes CDR1 MNHNS and CDR2 SASEGT. The CDR3 region has the DNA TGTGCCAGCAGTGTACCCCAGGGACAGAGGGGCGCCTACAATGAGCAGTTCTTC. This translates into CASSVPQGQRGAYNEQFF.

The chain joins TRBV5-6 to TRBJ1-4, with 7 bases that match TRBD1. CDR1 is SGHDT, CDR2 YYEEEE, per germline. V lost 2 bases and J lost 3; bases outside the gene matches: 7. CDR3 length: 16 amino acids. Written as DNA, the CDR3 is TGTGCCAGCAGCTTCGGAAGGGGGCGGTCTAATGAAAAACTGTTTTTT. Its translation is CASSFGRGRSNEKLFF.

The chain employs TRBV9 and TRBJ1-2; D not certain. In germline, CDR1 is SGDLS, CDR2 YYNGEE. The CDR3 is made up of 11 amino acids. Trimming stripped 5 bases from V and 4 bases from J, with 6 bases between. The CDR3, as DNA: TGTGCCAGCAGGGGCTCCTATGGCTACACCTTC. It encodes CASRGSYGYTF. The full variable domain, rest sourced from reference TRBV9 and TRBJ1-2, is DSGVTQTPKHLITATGQRVTLRCSPRSGDLSVYWYQQSLDQGLQFLIQYYNGEERAKGNILERFSAQQFPDLHSELNLSSLELGDSALYFCASRGSYGYTFGSGTRLTVV.

CDR3 in amino acids: CASSTRGGGTEAFF. CDR3 in DNA: TGTGCCAGTAGTACCCGAGGCGGGGGCACTGAAGCTTTCTTT. The chain combines TRBV19 with TRBJ1-1; D is possibly TRBD1 (5 bases). Germline V gene lookup returns CDR1 LNHDA and CDR2 SQIVND (reference sequence). This CDR3 contains 14 residues. V was cut by 4 bases and J by 4 bases, with 13 bases left in between.

This clone was found once. The chain employs TRBV29-1 and TRBJ2-1; 9 bases align to TRBD2. The germline CDR1 and CDR2 sequences are SQVTM and ANQGSEA. This CDR3 spans 15 amino acids. V shed 3 bases, J shed 1 base, and the junction held 4 bases outside the gene matches. The CDR3 spells CSVDLSGGSYNEQFF. Written as DNA, the CDR3 is TGCAGCGTTGATCTGAGCGGGGGGTCCTACAATGAGCAGTTCTTC.

The J gene is TRBJ1-2, the V gene TRBV9; 7 bases map to TRBD1. Trimming at V came to 0 bases and at J to 4 bases, leaving 3 bases not matched to a gene. The CDR3 loop spans 14 amino acids. Germline assignment: CDR1 SGDLS and CDR2 YYNGEE. The CDR3 region is CASSVEGQTYGYTF. The CDR3 DNA follows: TGTGCCAGCAGCGTAGAGGGACAGACCTATGGCTACACCTTC.

The rearrangement links TRBV7-6 to TRBJ1-6; D is uncertain. The CDR3 length is 15 residues. V was clipped by 5 bases and J by 7 bases, with 15 bases between them. The germline V gene encodes CDR1 SGHVS and CDR2 FNYEAQ. CDR3 bases: TGTGCCAGCAGCCTCGGACCCGGGAGAAATTCACCCCTCCACTTT. This gives the protein CASSLGPGRNSPLHF.

This chain joins TRBV2 and TRBJ2-7; the D is unclear. The CDR3 consists of 15 residues. From germline, CDR1 is SNHLY and CDR2 FYNNEI. The V and J ends lost 0 bases and 5 bases respectively, with 14 bases between them. The CDR3 protein is CASSEAQWEGNEQYF. CDR3 coding DNA: TGTGCCAGCAGTGAAGCTCAGTGGGAAGGGAACGAGCAGTACTTC.

The chain is built from TRBV4-3 and TRBJ2-5; the D gene is possibly TRBD1 (5 bases). V was pared by 1 base and J by 5 bases, with 8 bases between. Per germline, CDR1 LGHNA and CDR2 YSLEER. The CDR3 extends over 13 amino acids. The CDR3 here is CASSQGRVETQYF. CDR3 nucleotide sequence: TGCGCCAGCAGCCAAGGCAGGGTTGAGACCCAGTACTTC.

This clone was detected only once. This chain connects TRBV6-5 to TRBJ1-1; D unresolved. Germline CDR1 is MNHEY and CDR2 is SVGAGI. The CDR3 extends over 11 amino acids. V dropped 6 bases and J dropped 2 bases, with 4 bases sitting between them. This CDR3 reads CASRENTEAFF. The DNA for the CDR3 is TGTGCCAGCAGGGAAAACACTGAAGCTTTCTTT.

This clone was counted once. V gene TRBV4-3 combines with J gene TRBJ1-2; the match to TRBD1 covers 9 bases. The CDR3 sequence is 15 residues long. Germline CDR1 reads LGHNA; CDR2 reads YSLEER. After removal of 4 bases from V and 2 bases from J, the junction contained 5 bases not matched to a gene. CDR3 sequence: CASSRGGQGNYGYTF. CDR3 coding DNA: TGCGCCAGCAGCCGCGGAGGACAGGGGAACTATGGCTACACCTTC.

The chain joins TRBV6-6 to TRBJ2-5; 7 positions agree with TRBD2. From germline, CDR1 is MNHNY and CDR2 SVGAGI (reference sequence). The CDR3 loop spans 14 amino acids. V trimming: 4 bases; J trimming: 5 bases; junction bases outside the gene matches: 7. CDR3 in amino acids: CASSSSWGGETQYF. The CDR3 DNA reads as TGTGCCAGCAGTTCCTCCTGGGGGGGGGAGACCCAGTACTTC.

The V and J genes are TRBV19 and TRBJ1-5; D gene uncertain. V was cut by 5 bases and J by 0 bases, with 17 bases left in between. The germline CDR1 and CDR2 sequences are LNHDA and SQIVND (reference sequence). The CDR3 extends over 17 amino acids. Here the CDR3 reads CASSPRKGLYSNQPQHF. CDR3 DNA: TGTGCCAGTAGTCCGAGAAAGGGCCTTTATAGCAATCAGCCCCAGCATTTT.

Only one count was recorded for this clone. The DNA of the CDR3 is TGTGCCAGCAGTTACGAGTTAGGAACCTACGAGCAGTACTTC. Protein product: CASSYELGTYEQYF. V and J are TRBV6-5 and TRBJ2-7; D uncertain. V was clipped by 2 bases and J by 2 bases, with 10 bases between them. Germline CDR1 reads MNHEY; CDR2 reads SVGAGI. The CDR3 is 14 amino acids.

This clone came up a few times. The rearrangement links TRBV30 to TRBJ2-7; D is possibly TRBD2 (5 bases). Germline loops: CDR1 GTSNPN, CDR2 SVGIG (reference sequence). The V gene lost 0 bases and the J gene lost 5 bases, with 14 bases spanning the gap. The CDR3 extends over 14 amino acids. In nucleotides, the CDR3 is TGTGCCTGGAGTGTGGAGGTGCCCCTCAACGAGCAGTACTTC. It is translated as CAWSVEVPLNEQYF.

The chain employs TRBV18 and TRBJ2-3, with TRBD1 matching over 7 bases. In germline, CDR1 is KGHSH, CDR2 LQKENI. The CDR3 is 13 amino acids. Trimming removed 3 bases from V and 9 bases from J; junction bases left unmatched: 6. Here the CDR3 reads CASSPTGTVTQYF. The DNA of the CDR3 is TGTGCCAGCTCACCCACGGGGACAGTAACGCAGTATTTT.